The clone carrying this T cell receptor (beta chain) occurred a few times. The antigen is unknown. This record comes from a study of cytomegalovirus exposure and HLA in healthy donors. Germline CDR1 is MNHNS and CDR2 is SASEGT. The V gene end was trimmed by 6 bases and the J gene end by 10 bases; junction bases not matched to a gene: 7. This CDR3 comprises 14 residues. General observations from the study: Among the sequence variants, a highly shared cluster was likely an artifact of sequencing.

The PCR had 60 Vbeta and 13 Jbeta primers. Clones were read by immunoSEQ multiplex PCR, and TCRdb kept only the in-frame ones, dropping some. The top ten clones hold roughly 5.8% of a sample with 150,000 or so clones, about three quarters of them seen once. This TCR was recovered from a man aged 35 to 55 in good health and CMV-seropositive. Sequencing used PBMCs. The chain is built from TRBV6-1 and TRBJ1-6; TRBD1 aligns across 9 bases. This CDR3 is CASRGQGDVSPLHF. In DNA form, the CDR3 reads TGTGCCAGCAGGGGACAGGGAGACGTGTCACCCCTCCACTTT.